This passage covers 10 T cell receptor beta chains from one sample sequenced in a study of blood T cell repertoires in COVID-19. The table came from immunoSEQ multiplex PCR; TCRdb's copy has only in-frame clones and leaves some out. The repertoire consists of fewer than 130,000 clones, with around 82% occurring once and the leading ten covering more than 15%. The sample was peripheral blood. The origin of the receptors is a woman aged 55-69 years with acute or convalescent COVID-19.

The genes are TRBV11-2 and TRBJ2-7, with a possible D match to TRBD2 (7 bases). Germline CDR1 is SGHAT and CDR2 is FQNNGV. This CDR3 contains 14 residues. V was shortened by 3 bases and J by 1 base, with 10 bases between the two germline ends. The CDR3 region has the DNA TGTGCCAGCAGCTTGGGGGGGGCTTCCTACGAGCAGTACTTC. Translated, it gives CASSLGGASYEQYF. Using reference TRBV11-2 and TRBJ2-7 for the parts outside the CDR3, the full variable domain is EAGVAQSPRYKIIEKRQSVAFWCNPISGHATLYWYQQILGQGPKLLIQFQNNGVVDDSQLPKDRFSAERLKGVDSTLKIQPAKLEDSAVYLCASSLGGASYEQYFGPGTRLTVT.

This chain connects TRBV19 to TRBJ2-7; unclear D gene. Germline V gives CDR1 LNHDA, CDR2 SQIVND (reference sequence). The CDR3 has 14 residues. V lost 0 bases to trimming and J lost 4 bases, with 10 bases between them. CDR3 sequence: CASSIEGRSYEQYF. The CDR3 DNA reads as TGTGCCAGTAGTATAGAGGGCAGGTCATACGAGCAGTACTTC.

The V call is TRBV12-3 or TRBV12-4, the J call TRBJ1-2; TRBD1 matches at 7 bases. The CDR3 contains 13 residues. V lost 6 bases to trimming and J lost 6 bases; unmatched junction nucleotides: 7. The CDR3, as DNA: TGTGCCAGCAGCCCCAGACAGGGTAATGGCTACACCTTC. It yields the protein CASSPRQGNGYTF.

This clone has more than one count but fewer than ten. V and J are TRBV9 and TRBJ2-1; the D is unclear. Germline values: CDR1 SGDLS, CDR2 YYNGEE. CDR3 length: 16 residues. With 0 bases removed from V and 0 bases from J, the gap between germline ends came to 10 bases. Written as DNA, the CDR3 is TGTGCCAGCAGCGTAGTGTTGTCGAGCTCCTACAATGAGCAGTTCTTC. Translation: CASSVVLSSSYNEQFF.

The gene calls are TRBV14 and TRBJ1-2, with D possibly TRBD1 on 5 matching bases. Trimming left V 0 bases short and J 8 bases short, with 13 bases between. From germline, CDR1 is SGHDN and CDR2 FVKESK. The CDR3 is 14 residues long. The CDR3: CASSQDRRGRGYTF. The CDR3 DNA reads TGTGCCAGCAGCCAAGATCGGAGGGGACGCGGCTACACCTTC.

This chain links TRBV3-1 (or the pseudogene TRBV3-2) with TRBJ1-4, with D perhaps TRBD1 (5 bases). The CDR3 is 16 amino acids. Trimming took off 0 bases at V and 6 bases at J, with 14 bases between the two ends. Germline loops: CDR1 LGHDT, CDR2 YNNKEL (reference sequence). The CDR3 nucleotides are TGTGCCAGCAGCCAAGAATTCCCACGGGGGGATGAAAAACTGTTTTTT. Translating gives CASSQEFPRGDEKLFF.

The DNA for the CDR3 is TGTGCCAGCGCCATTTGGCCGCCCGGGGAGCTGTTTTTT. It encodes CASAIWPPGELFF. The V and J genes are TRBV27 and TRBJ2-2, with D uncertain. Trimming pared 8 bases from V and 6 bases from J, leaving 13 bases between. The CDR3 has 13 residues. Germline CDR1 is MNHEY and CDR2 is SMNVEV (reference sequence).

The CDR3 is CASSYDINYGYTF. CDR3 bases: TGTGCCAGCAGTTACGACATTAACTATGGCTACACCTTC. The rearrangement joins TRBV6-5 to TRBJ1-2, with no clear D. The CDR3 consists of 13 residues. With 2 bases removed from V and 1 base from J, the gap between germline ends came to 5 bases. Per the germline V gene, CDR1 is MNHEY and CDR2 is SVGAGI.

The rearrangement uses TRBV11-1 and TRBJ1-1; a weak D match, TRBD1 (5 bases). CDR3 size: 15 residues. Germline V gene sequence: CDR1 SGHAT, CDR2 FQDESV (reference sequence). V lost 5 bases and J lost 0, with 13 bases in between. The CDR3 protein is CASSPPGGLNTEAFF. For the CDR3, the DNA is TGTGCCAGCAGCCCTCCGGGGGGGTTGAACACTGAAGCTTTCTTT. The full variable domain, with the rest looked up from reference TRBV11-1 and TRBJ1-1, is EAEVAQSPRYKITEKSQAVAFWCDPISGHATLYWYRQILGQGPELLVQFQDESVVDDSQLPKDRFSAERLKGVDSTLKIQPAELGDSAMYLCASSPPGGLNTEAFFGQGTRLTVV.

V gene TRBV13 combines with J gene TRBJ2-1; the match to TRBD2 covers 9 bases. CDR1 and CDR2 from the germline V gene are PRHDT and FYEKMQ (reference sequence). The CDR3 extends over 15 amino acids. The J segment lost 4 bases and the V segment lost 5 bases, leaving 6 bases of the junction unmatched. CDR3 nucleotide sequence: TGTGCCAGCAGCGAACAGCTAGCGGGGTACAATGAGCAGTTCTTC. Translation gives CASSEQLAGYNEQFF.